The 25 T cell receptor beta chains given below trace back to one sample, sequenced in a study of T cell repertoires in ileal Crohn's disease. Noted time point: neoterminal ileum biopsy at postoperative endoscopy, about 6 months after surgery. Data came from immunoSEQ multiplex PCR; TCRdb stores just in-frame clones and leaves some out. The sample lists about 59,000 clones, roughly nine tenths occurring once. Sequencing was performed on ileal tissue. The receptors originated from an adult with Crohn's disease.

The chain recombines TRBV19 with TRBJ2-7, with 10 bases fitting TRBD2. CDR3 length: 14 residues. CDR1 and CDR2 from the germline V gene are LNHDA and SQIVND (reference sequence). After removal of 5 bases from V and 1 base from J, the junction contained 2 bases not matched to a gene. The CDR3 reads CASSASGSSYEQYF. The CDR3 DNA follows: TGTGCCAGTAGTGCTAGCGGGAGTTCCTACGAGCAGTACTTC. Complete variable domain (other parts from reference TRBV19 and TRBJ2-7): DGGITQSPKYLFRKEGQNVTLSCEQNLNHDAMYWYRQDPGQGLRLIYYSQIVNDFQKGDIAEGYSVSREKKESFPLTVTSAQKNPTAFYLCASSASGSSYEQYFGPGTRLTVT.

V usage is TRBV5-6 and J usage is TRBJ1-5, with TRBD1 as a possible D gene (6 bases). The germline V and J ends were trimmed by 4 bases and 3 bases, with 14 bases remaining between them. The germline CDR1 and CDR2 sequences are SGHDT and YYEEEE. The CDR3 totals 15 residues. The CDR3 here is CASSKQGGPNQPQHF. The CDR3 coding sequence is TGTGCCAGCAGCAAACAGGGCGGACCCAATCAGCCCCAGCATTTT.

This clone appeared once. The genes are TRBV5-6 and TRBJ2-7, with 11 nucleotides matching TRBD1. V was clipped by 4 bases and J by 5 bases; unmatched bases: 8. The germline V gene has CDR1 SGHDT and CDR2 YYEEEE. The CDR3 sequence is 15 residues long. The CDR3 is CASSISGTGGHEQYV. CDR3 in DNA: TGTGCCAGCAGCATTTCTGGGACAGGGGGGCACGAGCAGTACGTC.

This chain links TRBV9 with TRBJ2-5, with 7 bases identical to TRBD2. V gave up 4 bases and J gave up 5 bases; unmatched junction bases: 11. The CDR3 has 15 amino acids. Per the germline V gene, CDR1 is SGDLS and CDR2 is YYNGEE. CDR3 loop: CASSTHPREHETQYF. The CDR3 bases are TGTGCCAGCAGCACCCACCCGCGGGAGCACGAGACCCAGTACTTC.

CDR3 DNA: TGTGCCAGCTCACCAAATCGGGTCCGGGGCACTGAAGCTTTCTTT. The encoded protein is CASSPNRVRGTEAFF. V is TRBV18 and J is TRBJ1-1; D is ambiguous. V was pared by 2 bases and J by 4 bases, with 14 bases between. CDR3 length: 15 amino acids. CDR1 KGHSH and CDR2 LQKENI come from the germline V gene.

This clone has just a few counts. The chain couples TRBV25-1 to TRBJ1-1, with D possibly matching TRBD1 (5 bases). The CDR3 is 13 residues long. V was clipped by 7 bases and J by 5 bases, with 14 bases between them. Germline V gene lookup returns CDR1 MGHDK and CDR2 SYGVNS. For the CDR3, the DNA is TGTGCCAGCACGATGTGGGGCAGAACTGAAGCTTTCTTT. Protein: CASTMWGRTEAFF. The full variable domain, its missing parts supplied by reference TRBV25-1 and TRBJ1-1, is EADIYQTPRYLVIGTGKKITLECSQTMGHDKMYWYQQDPGMELHLIHYSYGVNSTEKGDLSSESTVSRIRTEHFPLTLESARPSHTSQYLCASTMWGRTEAFFGQGTRLTVV.

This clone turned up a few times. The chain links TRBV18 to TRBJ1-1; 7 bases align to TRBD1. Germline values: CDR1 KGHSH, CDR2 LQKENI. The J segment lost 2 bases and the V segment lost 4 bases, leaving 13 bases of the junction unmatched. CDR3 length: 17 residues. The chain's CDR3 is CASSLVRSRDSNTEAFF. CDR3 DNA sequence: TGTGCCAGCTCACTGGTTCGTTCGAGGGACAGCAACACTGAAGCTTTCTTT.

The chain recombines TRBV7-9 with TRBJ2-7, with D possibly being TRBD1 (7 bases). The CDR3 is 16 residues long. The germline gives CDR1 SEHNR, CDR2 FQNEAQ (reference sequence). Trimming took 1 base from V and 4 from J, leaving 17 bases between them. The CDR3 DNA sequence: TGTGCCAGCAGCTTAGTGGCAGGGGGGATCGAGTACGAGCAGTACTTC. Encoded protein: CASSLVAGGIEYEQYF.

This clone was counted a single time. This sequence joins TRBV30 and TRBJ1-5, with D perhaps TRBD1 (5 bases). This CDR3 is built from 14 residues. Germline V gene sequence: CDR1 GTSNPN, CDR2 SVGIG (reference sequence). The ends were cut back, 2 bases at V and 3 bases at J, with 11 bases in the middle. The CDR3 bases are TGTGCCTGGAGTTTGGGAGGGGCCAATCAGCCCCAGCATTTT. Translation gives CAWSLGGANQPQHF.

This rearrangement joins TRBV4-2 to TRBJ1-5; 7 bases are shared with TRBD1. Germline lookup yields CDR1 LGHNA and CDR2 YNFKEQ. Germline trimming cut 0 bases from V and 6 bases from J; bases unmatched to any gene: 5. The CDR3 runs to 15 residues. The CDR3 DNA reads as TGTGCCAGCAGCCAAGACTTGGCAGGGGGTCAGCCCCAGCATTTT. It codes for CASSQDLAGGQPQHF.

The CDR3 sequence is CASSSGTGSYEQYF. The DNA for the CDR3 is TGTGCCAGCAGCTCCGGGACAGGATCCTACGAGCAGTACTTC. The chain uses TRBV7-3 and TRBJ2-7; 8 bases match TRBD1. V was clipped by 4 bases and J by 1 base; unmatched bases: 3. In germline, CDR1 is SGHTA, CDR2 FQGTGA. This CDR3 spans 14 amino acids.

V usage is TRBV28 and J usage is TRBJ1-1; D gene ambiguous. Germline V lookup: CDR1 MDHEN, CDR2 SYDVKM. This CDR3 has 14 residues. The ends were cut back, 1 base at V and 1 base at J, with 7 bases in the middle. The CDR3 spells CASSLSSWNTEAFF. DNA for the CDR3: TGTGCCAGCAGTTTATCCTCTTGGAACACTGAAGCTTTCTTT. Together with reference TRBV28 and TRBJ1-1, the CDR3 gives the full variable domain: DVKVTQSSRYLVKRTGEKVFLECVQDMDHENMFWYRQDPGLGLRLIYFSYDVKMKEKGDIPEGYSVSREKKERFSLILESASTNQTSMYLCASSLSSWNTEAFFGQGTRLTVV.

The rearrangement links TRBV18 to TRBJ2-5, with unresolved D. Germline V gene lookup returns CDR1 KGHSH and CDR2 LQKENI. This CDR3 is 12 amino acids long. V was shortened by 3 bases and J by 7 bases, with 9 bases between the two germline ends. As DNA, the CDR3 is TGTGCCAGCTCACCCTTTGCCGGGACCCAGTACTTC. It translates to CASSPFAGTQYF.

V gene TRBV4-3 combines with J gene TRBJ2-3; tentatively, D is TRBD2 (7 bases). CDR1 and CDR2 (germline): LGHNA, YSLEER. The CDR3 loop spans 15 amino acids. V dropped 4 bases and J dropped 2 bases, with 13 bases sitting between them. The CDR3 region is CASSRGGIHTDTQYF. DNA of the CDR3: TGCGCCAGCAGCCGGGGGGGCATACACACAGATACGCAGTATTTT.

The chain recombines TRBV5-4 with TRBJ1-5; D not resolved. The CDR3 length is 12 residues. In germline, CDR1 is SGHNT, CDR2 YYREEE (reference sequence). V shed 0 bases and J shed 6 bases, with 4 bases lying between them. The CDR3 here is CASSLDGQPQHF. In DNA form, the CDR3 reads TGTGCCAGCAGCTTGGACGGTCAGCCCCAGCATTTT.

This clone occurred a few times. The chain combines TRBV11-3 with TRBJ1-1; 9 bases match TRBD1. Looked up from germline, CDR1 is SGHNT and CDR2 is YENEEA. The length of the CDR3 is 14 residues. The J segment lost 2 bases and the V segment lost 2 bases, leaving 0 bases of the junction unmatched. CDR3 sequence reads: CASSLTGGNTEAFF. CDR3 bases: TGTGCCAGCAGCTTAACAGGGGGCAACACTGAAGCTTTCTTT.

Here the CDR3 reads CASSYTGEGYTF. For the CDR3, the DNA is TGTGCCAGCAGCTATACCGGGGAGGGCTACACCTTC. This chain links TRBV7-9 with TRBJ1-2; D remains unclear. CDR3 size: 12 residues. Between the trimmed V and J ends, which lost 4 bases and 8 bases, there was a span of 11 bases. Germline CDR1 is SEHNR and CDR2 is FQNEAQ (reference sequence).

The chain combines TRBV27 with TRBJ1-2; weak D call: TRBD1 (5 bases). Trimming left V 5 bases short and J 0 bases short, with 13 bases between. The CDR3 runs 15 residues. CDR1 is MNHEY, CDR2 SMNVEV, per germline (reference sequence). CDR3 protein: CASSTTGEPNYGYTF. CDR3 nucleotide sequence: TGTGCCAGCAGTACCACAGGAGAACCTAACTATGGCTACACCTTC.

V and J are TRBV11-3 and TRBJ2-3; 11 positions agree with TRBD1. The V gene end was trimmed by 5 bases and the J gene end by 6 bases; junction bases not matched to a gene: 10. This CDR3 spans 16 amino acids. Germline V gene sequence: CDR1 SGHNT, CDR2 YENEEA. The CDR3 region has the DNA TGTGCCAGCAGCCCCAGGACAGGGGGCGGGGCGGATACGCAGTATTTT. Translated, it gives CASSPRTGGGADTQYF.

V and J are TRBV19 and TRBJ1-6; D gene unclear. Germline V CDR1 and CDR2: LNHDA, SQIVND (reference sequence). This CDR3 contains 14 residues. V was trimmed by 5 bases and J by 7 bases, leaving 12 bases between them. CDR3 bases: TGTGCCAGTAGTCCCCGTTGGGAGAATTCACCCCTCCACTTT. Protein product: CASSPRWENSPLHF.

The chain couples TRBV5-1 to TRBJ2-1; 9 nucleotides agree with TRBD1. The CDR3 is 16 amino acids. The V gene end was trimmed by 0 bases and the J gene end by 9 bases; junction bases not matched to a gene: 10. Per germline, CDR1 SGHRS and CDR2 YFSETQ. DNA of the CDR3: TGCGCCAGCAGCTTGGACACCGGGACAGGGAGTATTGAGCAGTTCTTC. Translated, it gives CASSLDTGTGSIEQFF.

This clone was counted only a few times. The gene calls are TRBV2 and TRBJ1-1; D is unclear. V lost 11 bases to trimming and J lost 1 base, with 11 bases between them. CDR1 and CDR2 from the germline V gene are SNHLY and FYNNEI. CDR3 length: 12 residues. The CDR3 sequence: CAGGRKNTEAFF. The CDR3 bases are TGTGCCGGTGGGAGGAAGAACACTGAAGCTTTCTTT.

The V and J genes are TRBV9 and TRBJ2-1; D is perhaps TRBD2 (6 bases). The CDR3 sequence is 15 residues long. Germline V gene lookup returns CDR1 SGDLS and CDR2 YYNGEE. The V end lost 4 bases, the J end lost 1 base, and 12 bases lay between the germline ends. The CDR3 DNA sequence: TGTGCCAGCAGCCCCAGGACTACATCCTACAATGAGCAGTTCTTC. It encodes CASSPRTTSYNEQFF.

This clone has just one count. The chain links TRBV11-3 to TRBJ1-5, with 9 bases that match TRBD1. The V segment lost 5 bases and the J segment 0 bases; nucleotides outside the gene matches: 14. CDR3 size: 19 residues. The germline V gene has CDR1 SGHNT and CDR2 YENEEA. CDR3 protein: CASSTQGTGLIYSNQPQHF. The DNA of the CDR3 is TGTGCCAGCAGCACACAAGGGACAGGGTTAATTTATAGCAATCAGCCCCAGCATTTT.

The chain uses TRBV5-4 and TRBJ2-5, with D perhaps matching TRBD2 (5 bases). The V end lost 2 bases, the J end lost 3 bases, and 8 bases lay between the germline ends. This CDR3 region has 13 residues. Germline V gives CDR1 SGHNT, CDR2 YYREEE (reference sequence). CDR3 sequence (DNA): TGTGCCAGCAGCTTACCCGGGGAAGAGACCCAGTACTTC. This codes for CASSLPGEETQYF. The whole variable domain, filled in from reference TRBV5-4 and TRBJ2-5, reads ETGVTQSPTHLIKTRGQQVTLRCSSQSGHNTVSWYQQALGQGPQFIFQYYREEENGRGNFPPRFSGLQFPNYSSELNVNALELDDSALYLCASSLPGEETQYFGPGTRLLVL.